This T cell receptor beta chain was documented in a study of blood T cell repertoires in COVID-19. CDR3 size: 18 residues. CDR1 and CDR2 (germline): SNHLY, FYNNEI. V was pared by 8 bases and J by 0 bases, with 26 bases between. Assay: immunoSEQ multiplex PCR; the TCRdb copy retains only in-frame clones and omits some. The sample contains 150,000 to 200,000 clones, over 75% of which appear only once. The V call is TRBV2, the J call TRBJ2-7, with D possibly TRBD2 on 6 matching bases. The sample taken for sequencing was peripheral blood. This sequence was found in a man aged 35-49 years with active or convalescent COVID-19. The DNA of the CDR3 is TGTGCCAGCTTGGGCTTAGGGTGGGGGGTCCACCTCTCCTACGAGCAGTACTTC. Translation: CASLGLGWGVHLSYEQYF.